These 9 T cell receptor beta chains came from one sample sequenced in a study of molecular identifiers for immune sequencing clone quantification (dated by TCRdb to the late 2010s). Libraries were built with PCR. Sequencing relied on a NextSeq 500. TCRdb trimmed public reads at Q25 via fastp, called clones via MiXCR and kept in-frame beta chains. Rows are unified per CDR3 protein, each entry keeping the most common DNA and genes. This sample has approximately 630,000 distinct CDR3 sequences in its table, and about 25% of those were observed once. The ten largest clones take up approximately 0.75% of the sample. Sequences were obtained from naive CD8+ T cells from blood, with Jurkat cell RNA spiked in. The cell subset or site label of this sample denotes: FACS-sorted CD8+CD4-CCR7+CD45RA+ naive T cells. These TCRs come from a human donor in good health. Some libraries in this study had Jurkat cell RNA spiked in.

V and J are TRBV19 and TRBJ1-5; D might be TRBD1 (5 bases). The germline gives CDR1 LNHDA, CDR2 SQIVND (reference sequence). The CDR3 loop spans 14 amino acids. Trimming shortened V by 4 bases and J by 4 bases, and 11 bases separated the two germline ends. CDR3 nucleotide sequence: TGTGCCAGTAGTAATCCCGGGGGAAATCAGCCCCAGCATTTT. It specifies CASSNPGGNQPQHF.

This clonotype was observed at least ten times. V and J are TRBV28 and TRBJ2-3; D is perhaps TRBD1 (6 bases). CDR1 MDHEN and CDR2 SYDVKM come from the germline V gene. The CDR3 spans 14 residues. The V end lost 3 bases, the J end lost 2 bases, and 9 bases lay between the germline ends. The DNA for the CDR3 is TGTGCCAGCAGTTTCGGACAGAACACAGATACGCAGTATTTT. It specifies CASSFGQNTDTQYF.

This clonotype appeared a few times. The rearrangement links TRBV12-3 or TRBV12-4 to TRBJ2-3; 10 nucleotides align to TRBD1. The CDR3 runs 15 residues. The V segment lost 5 bases and the J segment 4 bases; nucleotides outside the gene matches: 6. The CDR3 loop reads CASSIGTGAPDTQYF. DNA for the CDR3: TGTGCCAGCAGTATCGGGACAGGGGCGCCAGATACGCAGTATTTT.

The chain combines TRBV12-3 or TRBV12-4 with TRBJ1-1; D gene unclear. The CDR3 has 16 residues. V dropped 1 base and J dropped 0 bases, with 12 bases sitting between them. CDR3 sequence: CASSLVGNYMNTEAFF. The CDR3 bases are TGTGCCAGCAGTTTAGTTGGGAACTACATGAACACTGAAGCTTTCTTT.

V gene TRBV30 combines with J gene TRBJ2-1; D is possibly TRBD2 (6 bases). Between the trimmed V and J ends, which lost 2 bases and 2 bases, there was a span of 10 bases. Per the germline V gene, CDR1 is GTSNPN and CDR2 is SVGIG (reference sequence). The CDR3 has 14 residues. CDR3 bases: TGTGCCTGGAGTTTTAGCGGAGCCTACAATGAGCAGTTCTTC. Its protein product is CAWSFSGAYNEQFF.

Comment on this clonotype: One base away lies a much larger clone, so this may be a sequencing read error. J is TRBJ1-1 and V is TRBV7-9; D is uncertain. CDR1 and CDR2 (germline): SEHNR, FQNEAQ (reference sequence). The CDR3 runs to 13 residues. Written as DNA, the CDR3 is TGTGCCAGCAGCGCCTACAGTGACGCTGAAGCTTACTTT. Translation: CASSAYSDAEAYF.

The table lists this clonotype with many counts. The V gene is TRBV29-1, the J gene TRBJ2-7; possible D gene TRBD1, 6 bases. Trimming took off 5 bases at V and 4 bases at J, with 9 bases between the two ends. Germline V gene data show CDR1 as SQVTM and CDR2 as ANQGSEA. The CDR3 totals 11 residues. The chain's CDR3 is CSVYQGYEQYF. The CDR3 DNA is TGCAGCGTTTACCAGGGGTACGAGCAGTACTTC.

The CDR3 nucleotides are TGTGCCAGCAGCACCCACTGGACAGACTCCTACGAGCAGTACTTC. As protein: CASSTHWTDSYEQYF. V is TRBV27 and J is TRBJ2-7, with D possibly matching TRBD1 (6 bases). CDR1 and CDR2 (germline): MNHEY, SMNVEV (reference sequence). This CDR3 comprises 15 residues. V lost 6 bases to trimming and J lost 0 bases, with 15 bases between them.

In its sample, this clonotype was seen a few times. The CDR3 sequence is CASSQDLRENSPLHF. The CDR3 nucleotides read TGCGCCAGCAGCCAAGATTTGAGGGAGAATTCACCCCTCCACTTT. This chain connects TRBV4-1 to TRBJ1-6, with no clear D. Trimming pared 0 bases from V and 7 bases from J, leaving 10 bases between. Germline V gives CDR1 MGHRA, CDR2 YSYEKL. The CDR3 has 15 residues.